The clone carrying this TCR beta chain came up once. Generated by immunoSEQ multiplex PCR, the TCRdb table keeps only in-frame clones and is missing some. The sample contains about 44,000 clones, 80% to 95% of which appear only once. This entry comes from a study of T cell changes during pregnancy in multiple sclerosis. Germline loops: CDR1 LNHDA, CDR2 SQIVND (reference sequence). This CDR3 is 17 amino acids long. The ends lost 1 base at V and 7 bases at J; junction bases unmatched: 10. The starting material was CD4+ T cells from peripheral blood mononuclear cells, obtained in the first trimester of pregnancy. The TCR comes from a female donor with multiple sclerosis, enrolled in a pregnancy study. The V and J genes are TRBV19 and TRBJ1-5, with 10 bases that match TRBD1. This chain's CDR3 is CASSIADRGSLRQPQHF. In nucleotides, the CDR3 is TGTGCCAGTAGTATAGCGGACAGGGGGTCTCTTCGGCAGCCCCAGCATTTT.